This TCR beta chain was found in a study of early T cells in non-severe SARS-CoV-2 infection. The V and J ends lost 8 bases and 5 bases, in that order; junction bases with no gene match: 7. From germline, CDR1 is MNHNY and CDR2 SVGAGI (reference sequence). This CDR3 has 13 amino acids. MiXCR, run by TCRdb on the 5' RACE reads, gives a single entry per CDR3 protein. The repertoire holds 50,000 to 60,000 distinct CDR3 sequences, with about a tenth as singletons. The TCR sequence derives from an adult who was a healthcare worker with PCR-confirmed SARS-CoV-2 infection or an uninfected control (not recorded which). V gene TRBV6-6 combines with J gene TRBJ2-5; 8 bases match TRBD1. Sequences were obtained from whole blood. The CDR3 DNA follows: TGTGCCAGCGGGCAGACAGGGGTGGAGACCCAGTACTTC. Encoded protein: CASGQTGVETQYF.